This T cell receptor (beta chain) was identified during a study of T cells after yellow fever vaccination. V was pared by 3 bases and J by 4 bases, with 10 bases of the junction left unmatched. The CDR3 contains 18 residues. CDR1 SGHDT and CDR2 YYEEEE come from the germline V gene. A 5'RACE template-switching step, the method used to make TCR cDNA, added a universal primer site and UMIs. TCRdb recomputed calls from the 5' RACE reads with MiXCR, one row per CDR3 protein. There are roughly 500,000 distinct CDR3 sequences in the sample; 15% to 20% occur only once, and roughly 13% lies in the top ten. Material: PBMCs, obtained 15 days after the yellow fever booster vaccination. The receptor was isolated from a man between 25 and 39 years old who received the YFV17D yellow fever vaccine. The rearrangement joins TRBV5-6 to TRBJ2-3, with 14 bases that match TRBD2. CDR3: CASSSGLAGVIFPDTQYF. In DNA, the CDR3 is TGTGCCAGCAGCTCGGGACTAGCGGGAGTTATTTTCCCAGATACGCAGTATTTT.